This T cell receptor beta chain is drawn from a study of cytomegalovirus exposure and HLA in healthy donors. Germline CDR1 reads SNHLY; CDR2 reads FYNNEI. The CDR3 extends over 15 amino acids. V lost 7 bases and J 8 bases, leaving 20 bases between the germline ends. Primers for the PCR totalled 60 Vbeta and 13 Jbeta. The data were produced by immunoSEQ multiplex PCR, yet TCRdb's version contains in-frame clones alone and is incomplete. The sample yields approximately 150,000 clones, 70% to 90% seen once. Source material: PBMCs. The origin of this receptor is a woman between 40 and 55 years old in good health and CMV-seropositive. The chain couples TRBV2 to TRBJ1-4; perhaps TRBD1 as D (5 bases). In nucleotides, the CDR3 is TGTGCCAGCACCTCCGGGGGGGGGTCGGGAGAAAAACTGTTTTTT. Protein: CASTSGGGSGEKLFF.